A single sample gave rise to the 7 T cell receptor beta chains below, sequenced in a study of cytomegalovirus exposure and HLA in healthy donors (dated by TCRdb to between 2016 and 2019). The library was obtained by the immunoSEQ multiplex PCR assay. A mixture of 60 forward primers for TCR Vbeta segments and 13 reverse primers for TCR Jbeta segments was used in the multiplex PCR. This is the immuneACCESS table as TCRdb keeps it, with only in-frame sequences that have V and J called. A part of the clones is gone; compared with another copy, unresolved V genes explain less than half, and the rest is unexplained. The sample table records about 140,000 clones; over 70% of these occur just once. The ten largest make up more than 3% of the sample. Sequenced material: PBMCs. These receptors all come from a male donor in good health and CMV-seronegative.

The CDR3 sequence is CASSTGSNYGYTF. Here the CDR3 DNA reads TGCGCCAGCAGCACAGGTTCTAACTATGGCTACACCTTC. This chain joins TRBV5-1 and TRBJ1-2; D may be TRBD1 (5 bases). Trimming took 4 bases from V and 0 from J, leaving 7 bases between them. Germline V gives CDR1 SGHRS, CDR2 YFSETQ. The CDR3 spans 13 residues.

The genes are TRBV5-1 and TRBJ1-3; TRBD1 might be the D (5 bases). From germline, CDR1 is SGHRS and CDR2 YFSETQ. The CDR3 extends over 14 amino acids. Trimming took off 2 bases at V and 4 bases at J, with 10 bases between the two ends. The CDR3 DNA is TGCGCCAGCAGCTTCGACAGCGTGGGAAACACCATATATTTT. Protein: CASSFDSVGNTIYF.

This sequence joins TRBV7-9 and TRBJ2-7; TRBD1 aligns across 9 bases. In germline, CDR1 is SEHNR, CDR2 FQNEAQ (reference sequence). Trimming took 5 bases from V and 2 from J; bases not matched to a gene: 10. This CDR3 is built from 16 residues. CDR3 region: CASSPGDGTGTYEQYF. CDR3 bases: TGTGCCAGCAGCCCGGGCGACGGGACAGGGACCTACGAGCAGTACTTC.

This sequence joins TRBV11-3 and TRBJ2-7, with 9 nucleotides matching TRBD1. The CDR3 runs 15 residues. J gave up 4 bases and V 2 bases, and 6 bases lay outside the gene matches. The germline CDR1 and CDR2 sequences are SGHNT and YENEEA. CDR3 residues: CASSLLGTGQYEQYF. CDR3 nucleotide sequence: TGTGCCAGCAGCTTACTTGGGACAGGGCAATACGAGCAGTACTTC.

The CDR3 nucleotides are TGTGCCAGCAGTGCGACAGGGCAGAAAAATTCACCCCTCCACTTT. This encodes CASSATGQKNSPLHF. The chain has TRBV2 and TRBJ1-6; the match to TRBD1 covers 7 bases. The CDR3 has 15 amino acids. CDR1 and CDR2 from the germline V gene are SNHLY and FYNNEI. V shed 4 bases and J 7 bases; nucleotides not matched to a gene: 7.

This clone was observed a single time. Distinct nucleotide sequences in the sample also encode this CDR3. This chain links TRBV4-1 with TRBJ2-1, with D possibly being TRBD2 (5 bases). The CDR3 runs to 12 residues. Trimming cost V 8 bases and J 0 bases, with 5 bases left between them. The germline V gene has CDR1 MGHRA and CDR2 YSYEKL. The CDR3 is CASRGSYNEQFF. The CDR3 DNA follows: TGCGCCAGCCGGGGCTCCTACAATGAGCAGTTCTTC.

The chain employs TRBV2 and TRBJ1-5; 11 positions agree with TRBD1. Germline CDR1 SNHLY, CDR2 FYNNEI. This CDR3 has 15 residues. J gave up 4 bases and V 6 bases, and 5 bases lay outside the gene matches. CDR3: CASSSGTGGNQPQHF. Here the CDR3 DNA reads TGTGCCAGCAGCTCCGGGACAGGGGGGAATCAGCCCCAGCATTTT.